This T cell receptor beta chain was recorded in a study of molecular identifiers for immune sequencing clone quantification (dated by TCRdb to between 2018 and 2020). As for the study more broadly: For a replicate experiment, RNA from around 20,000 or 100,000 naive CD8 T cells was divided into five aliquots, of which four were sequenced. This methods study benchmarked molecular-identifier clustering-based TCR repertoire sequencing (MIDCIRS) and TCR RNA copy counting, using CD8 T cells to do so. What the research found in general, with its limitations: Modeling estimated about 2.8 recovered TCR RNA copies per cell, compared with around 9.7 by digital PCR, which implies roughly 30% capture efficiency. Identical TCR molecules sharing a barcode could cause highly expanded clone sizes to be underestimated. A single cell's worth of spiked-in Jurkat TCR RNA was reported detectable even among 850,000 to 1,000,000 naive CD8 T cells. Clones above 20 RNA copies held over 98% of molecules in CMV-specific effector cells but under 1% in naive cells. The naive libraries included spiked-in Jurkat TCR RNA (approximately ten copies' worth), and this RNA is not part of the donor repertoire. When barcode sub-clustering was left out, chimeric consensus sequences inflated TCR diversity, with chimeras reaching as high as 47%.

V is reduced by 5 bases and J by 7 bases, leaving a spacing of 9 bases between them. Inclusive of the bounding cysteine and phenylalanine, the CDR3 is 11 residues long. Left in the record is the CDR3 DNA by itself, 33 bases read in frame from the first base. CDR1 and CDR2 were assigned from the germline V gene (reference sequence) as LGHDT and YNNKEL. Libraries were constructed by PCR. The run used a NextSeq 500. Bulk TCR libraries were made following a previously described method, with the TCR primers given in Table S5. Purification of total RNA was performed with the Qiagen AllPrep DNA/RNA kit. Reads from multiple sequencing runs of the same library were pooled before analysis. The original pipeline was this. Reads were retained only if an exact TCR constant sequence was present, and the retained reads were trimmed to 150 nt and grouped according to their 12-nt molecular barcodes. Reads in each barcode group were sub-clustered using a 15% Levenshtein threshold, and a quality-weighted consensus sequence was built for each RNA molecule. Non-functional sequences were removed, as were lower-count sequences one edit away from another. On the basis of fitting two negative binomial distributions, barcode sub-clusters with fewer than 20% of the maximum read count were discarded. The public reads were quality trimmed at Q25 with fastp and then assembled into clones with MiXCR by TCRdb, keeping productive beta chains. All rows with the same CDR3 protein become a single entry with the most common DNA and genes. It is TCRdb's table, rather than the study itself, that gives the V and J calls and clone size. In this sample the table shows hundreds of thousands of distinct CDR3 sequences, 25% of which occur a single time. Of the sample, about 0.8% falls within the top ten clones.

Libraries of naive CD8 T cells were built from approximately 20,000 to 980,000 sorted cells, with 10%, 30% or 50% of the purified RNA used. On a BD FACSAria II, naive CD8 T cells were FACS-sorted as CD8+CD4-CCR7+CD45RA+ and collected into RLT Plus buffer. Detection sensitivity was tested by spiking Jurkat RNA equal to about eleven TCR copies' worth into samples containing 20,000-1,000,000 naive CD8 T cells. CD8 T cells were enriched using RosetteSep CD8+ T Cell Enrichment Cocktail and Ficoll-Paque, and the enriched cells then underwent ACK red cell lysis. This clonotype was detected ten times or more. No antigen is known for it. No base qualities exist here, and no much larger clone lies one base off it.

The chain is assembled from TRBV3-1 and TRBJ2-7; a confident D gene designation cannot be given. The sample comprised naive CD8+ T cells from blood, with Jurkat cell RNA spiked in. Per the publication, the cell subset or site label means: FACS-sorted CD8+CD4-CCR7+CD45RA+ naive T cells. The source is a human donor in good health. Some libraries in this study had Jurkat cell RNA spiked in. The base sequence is TGTGCCAGCAGCAGTTTCGGGGAGCAGTACTTC. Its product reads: CASSSFGEQYF.